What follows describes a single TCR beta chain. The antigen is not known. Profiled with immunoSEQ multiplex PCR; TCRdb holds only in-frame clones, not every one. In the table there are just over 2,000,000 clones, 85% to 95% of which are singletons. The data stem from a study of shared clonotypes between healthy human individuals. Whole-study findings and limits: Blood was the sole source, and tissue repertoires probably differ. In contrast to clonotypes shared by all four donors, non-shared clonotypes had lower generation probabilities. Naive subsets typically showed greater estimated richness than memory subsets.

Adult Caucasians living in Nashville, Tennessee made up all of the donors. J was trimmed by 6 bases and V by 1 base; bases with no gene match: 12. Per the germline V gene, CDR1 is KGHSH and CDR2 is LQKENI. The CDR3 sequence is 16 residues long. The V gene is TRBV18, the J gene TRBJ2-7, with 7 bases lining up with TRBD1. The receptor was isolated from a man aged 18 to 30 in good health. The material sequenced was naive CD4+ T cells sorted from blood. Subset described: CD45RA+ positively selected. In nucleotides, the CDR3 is TGTGCCAGCTCACCACTAGACGTGACAGGGATGGGCGAGCAGTACTTC. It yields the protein CASSPLDVTGMGEQYF. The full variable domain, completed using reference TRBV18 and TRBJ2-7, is NAGVMQNPRHLVRRRGQEARLRCSPMKGHSHVYWYRQLPEEGLKFMVYLQKENIIDESGMPKERFSAEFPKEGPSILRIQQVVRGDSAAYFCASSPLDVTGMGEQYFGPGTRLTVT.